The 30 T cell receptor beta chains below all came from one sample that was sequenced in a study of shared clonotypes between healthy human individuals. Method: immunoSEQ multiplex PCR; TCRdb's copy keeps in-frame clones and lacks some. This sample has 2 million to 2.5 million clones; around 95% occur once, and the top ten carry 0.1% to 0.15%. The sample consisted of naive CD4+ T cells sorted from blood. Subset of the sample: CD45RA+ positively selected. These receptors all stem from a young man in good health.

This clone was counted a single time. CDR3 DNA: TGCGCCAGCAGCTTTGGGGTGAGCACAGATACGCAGTATTTT. Translated, it gives CASSFGVSTDTQYF. The chain uses TRBV5-1 and TRBJ2-3; D not certain. This CDR3 has 14 residues. V was trimmed by 2 bases and J by 0 bases, leaving 7 bases between them. The germline V gene has CDR1 SGHRS and CDR2 YFSETQ.

The CDR3 bases are TGCGCCAGCAGTCGAGAGGCAACTAATGAAAAACTGTTTTTT. This gives the protein CASSREATNEKLFF. The gene calls are TRBV10-2 and TRBJ1-4; D not resolved. V lost 5 bases and J lost 0, with 7 bases in between. CDR1 is WSHSY and CDR2 is SAAADI in the germline V gene. CDR3 length equals 14 residues.

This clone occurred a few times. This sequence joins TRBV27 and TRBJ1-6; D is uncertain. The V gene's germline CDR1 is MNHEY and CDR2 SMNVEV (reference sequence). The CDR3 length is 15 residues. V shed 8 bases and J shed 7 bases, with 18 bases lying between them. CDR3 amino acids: CASGQVDWLNSPLHF. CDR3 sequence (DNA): TGTGCCAGCGGCCAAGTGGACTGGTTGAATTCACCCCTCCACTTT.

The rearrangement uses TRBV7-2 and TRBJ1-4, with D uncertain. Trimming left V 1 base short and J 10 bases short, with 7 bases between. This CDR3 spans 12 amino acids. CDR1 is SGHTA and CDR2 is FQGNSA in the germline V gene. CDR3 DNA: TGTGCCAGCAGCTTAGAAGCGGGAAAACTGTTTTTT. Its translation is CASSLEAGKLFF.

CDR3 nucleotides: TGTGCCAGCAGTGGTAGCGGGAGTAAAATCCACAATGAGCAGTTCTTC. Amino acids: CASSGSGSKIHNEQFF. The J gene is TRBJ2-1, the V gene TRBV2, with TRBD2 identical over 9 bases. Germline V gene sequence: CDR1 SNHLY, CDR2 FYNNEI. Trimming cost V 4 bases and J 5 bases; bases outside gene matches: 9. The CDR3 consists of 16 residues.

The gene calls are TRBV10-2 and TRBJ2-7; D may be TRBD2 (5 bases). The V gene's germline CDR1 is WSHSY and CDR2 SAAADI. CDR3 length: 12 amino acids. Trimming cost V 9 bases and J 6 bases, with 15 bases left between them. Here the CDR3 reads CARKGREPEQYF. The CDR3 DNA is TGCGCCAGAAAGGGCCGGGAACCCGAGCAGTACTTC.

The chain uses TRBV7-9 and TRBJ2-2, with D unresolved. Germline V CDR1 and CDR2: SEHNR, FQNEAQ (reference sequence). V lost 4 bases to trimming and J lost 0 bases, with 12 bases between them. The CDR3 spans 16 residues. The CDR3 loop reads CASSSVRQTNTGELFF. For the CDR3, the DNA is TGTGCCAGCAGCTCGGTCAGGCAAACGAACACCGGGGAGCTGTTTTTT.

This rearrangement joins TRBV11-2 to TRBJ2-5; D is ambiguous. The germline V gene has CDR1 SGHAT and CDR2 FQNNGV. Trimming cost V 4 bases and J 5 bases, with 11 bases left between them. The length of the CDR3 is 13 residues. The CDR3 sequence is CASSSPDLETQYF. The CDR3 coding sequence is TGTGCCAGCAGCTCACCTGACTTGGAGACCCAGTACTTC.

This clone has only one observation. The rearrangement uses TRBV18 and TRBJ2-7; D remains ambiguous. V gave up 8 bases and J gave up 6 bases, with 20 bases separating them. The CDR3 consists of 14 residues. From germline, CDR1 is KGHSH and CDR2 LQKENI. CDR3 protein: CASLTTGSSIEQYF. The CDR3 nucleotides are TGTGCCAGCCTCACGACCGGATCCTCTATCGAGCAGTACTTC.

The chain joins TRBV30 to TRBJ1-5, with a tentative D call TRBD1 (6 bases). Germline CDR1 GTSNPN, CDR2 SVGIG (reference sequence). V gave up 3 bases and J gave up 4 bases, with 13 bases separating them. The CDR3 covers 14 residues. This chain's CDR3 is CAWSAGTQNQPQHF. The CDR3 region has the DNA TGTGCCTGGAGCGCCGGGACACAGAATCAGCCCCAGCATTTT.

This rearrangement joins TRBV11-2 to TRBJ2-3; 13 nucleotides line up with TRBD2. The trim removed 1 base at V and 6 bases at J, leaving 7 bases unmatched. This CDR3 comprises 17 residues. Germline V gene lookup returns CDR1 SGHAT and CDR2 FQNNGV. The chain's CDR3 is CASSLVWTSGRGDTQYF. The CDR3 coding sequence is TGTGCCAGCAGCTTAGTTTGGACTAGCGGGAGAGGGGATACGCAGTATTTT.

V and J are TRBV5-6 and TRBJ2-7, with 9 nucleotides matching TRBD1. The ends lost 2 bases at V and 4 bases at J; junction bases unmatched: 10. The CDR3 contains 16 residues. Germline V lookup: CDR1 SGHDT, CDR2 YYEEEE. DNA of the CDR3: TGTGCCAGCAGCTTCAGGGCGACAGGGGGGCTGTACGAGCAGTACTTC. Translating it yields CASSFRATGGLYEQYF.

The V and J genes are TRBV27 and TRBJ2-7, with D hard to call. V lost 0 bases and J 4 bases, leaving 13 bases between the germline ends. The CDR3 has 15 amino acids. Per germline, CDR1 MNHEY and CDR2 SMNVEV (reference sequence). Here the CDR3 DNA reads TGTGCCAGCAGTTTATCCCCCAGCTCCCCTTACGAGCAGTACTTC. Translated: CASSLSPSSPYEQYF.

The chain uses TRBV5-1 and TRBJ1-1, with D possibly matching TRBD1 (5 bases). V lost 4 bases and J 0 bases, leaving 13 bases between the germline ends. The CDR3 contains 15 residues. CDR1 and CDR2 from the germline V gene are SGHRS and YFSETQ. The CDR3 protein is CASSPLGRLNTEAFF. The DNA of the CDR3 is TGCGCCAGCAGCCCGTTGGGACGCTTGAACACTGAAGCTTTCTTT.

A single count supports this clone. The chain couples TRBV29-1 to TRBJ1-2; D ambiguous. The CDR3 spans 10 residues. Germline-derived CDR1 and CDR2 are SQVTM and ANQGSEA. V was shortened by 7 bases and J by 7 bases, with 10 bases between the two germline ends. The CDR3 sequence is CSALAVGYTF. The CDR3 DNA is TGCAGCGCCTTAGCAGTTGGCTACACCTTC.

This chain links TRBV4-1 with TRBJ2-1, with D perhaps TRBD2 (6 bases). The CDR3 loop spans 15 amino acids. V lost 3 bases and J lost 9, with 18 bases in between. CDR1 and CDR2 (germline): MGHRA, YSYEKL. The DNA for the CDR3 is TGCGCCAGCAGCCAGCGCCAGACTAGTGAGGTTGAGCAGTTCTTC. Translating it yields CASSQRQTSEVEQFF.

The CDR3 DNA reads TGTGCCAGCAGTTCGGCGGGGGGTGGAGAGACCCAGTACTTC. It translates to CASSSAGGGETQYF. This sequence joins TRBV28 and TRBJ2-5; 8 bases fit TRBD2. The CDR3 runs to 14 residues. Germline V gene sequence: CDR1 MDHEN, CDR2 SYDVKM. V lost 4 bases to trimming and J lost 4 bases; unmatched junction nucleotides: 5.

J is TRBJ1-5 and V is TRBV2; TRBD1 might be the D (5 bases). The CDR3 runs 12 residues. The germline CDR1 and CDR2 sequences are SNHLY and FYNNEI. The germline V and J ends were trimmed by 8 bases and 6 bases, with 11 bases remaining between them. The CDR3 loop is CASGMGVQPQHF. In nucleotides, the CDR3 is TGTGCCAGCGGGATGGGGGTTCAGCCCCAGCATTTT.

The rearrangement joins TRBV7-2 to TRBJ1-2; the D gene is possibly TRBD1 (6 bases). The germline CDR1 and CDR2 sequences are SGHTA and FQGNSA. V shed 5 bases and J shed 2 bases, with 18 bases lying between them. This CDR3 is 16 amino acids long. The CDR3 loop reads CASSGLQGQLNYGYTF. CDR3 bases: TGTGCCAGCAGCGGGCTTCAGGGGCAATTAAACTATGGCTACACCTTC.

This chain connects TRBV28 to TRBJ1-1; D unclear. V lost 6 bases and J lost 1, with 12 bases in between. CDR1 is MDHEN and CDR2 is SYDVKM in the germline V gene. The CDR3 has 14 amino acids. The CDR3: CASSRYGSNTEAFF. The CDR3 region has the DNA TGTGCCAGCAGCCGCTACGGGTCGAACACTGAAGCTTTCTTT.

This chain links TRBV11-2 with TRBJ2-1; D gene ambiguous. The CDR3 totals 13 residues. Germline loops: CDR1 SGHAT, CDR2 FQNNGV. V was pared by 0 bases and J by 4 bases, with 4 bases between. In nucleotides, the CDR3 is TGTGCCAGCAGCTTAGATGCATACAATGAGCAGTTCTTC. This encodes CASSLDAYNEQFF.

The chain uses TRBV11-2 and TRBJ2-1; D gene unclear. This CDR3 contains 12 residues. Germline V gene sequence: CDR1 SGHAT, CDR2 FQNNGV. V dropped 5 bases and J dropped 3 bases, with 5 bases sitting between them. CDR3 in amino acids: CASSPVYNEQFF. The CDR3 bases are TGTGCCAGCAGCCCTGTCTACAATGAGCAGTTCTTC.

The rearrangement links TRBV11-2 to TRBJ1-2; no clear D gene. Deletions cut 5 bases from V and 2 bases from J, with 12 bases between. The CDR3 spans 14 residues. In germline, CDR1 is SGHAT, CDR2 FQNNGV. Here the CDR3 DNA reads TGTGCCAGCAGCCCCGCCAATTTGAACTATGGCTACACCTTC. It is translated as CASSPANLNYGYTF.

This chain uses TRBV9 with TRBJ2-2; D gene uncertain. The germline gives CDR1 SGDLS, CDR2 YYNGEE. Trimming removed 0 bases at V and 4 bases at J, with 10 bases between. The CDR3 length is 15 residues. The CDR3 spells CASSVGPLTTGELFF. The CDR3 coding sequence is TGTGCCAGCAGCGTAGGTCCACTAACCACCGGGGAGCTGTTTTTT.

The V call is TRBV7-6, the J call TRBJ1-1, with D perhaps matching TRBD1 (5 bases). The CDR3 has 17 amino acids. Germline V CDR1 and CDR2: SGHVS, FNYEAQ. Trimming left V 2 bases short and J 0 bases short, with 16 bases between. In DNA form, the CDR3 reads TGTGCCAGCAGCTTACCCCCTCCGACAGTGATGAACACTGAAGCTTTCTTT. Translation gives CASSLPPPTVMNTEAFF.

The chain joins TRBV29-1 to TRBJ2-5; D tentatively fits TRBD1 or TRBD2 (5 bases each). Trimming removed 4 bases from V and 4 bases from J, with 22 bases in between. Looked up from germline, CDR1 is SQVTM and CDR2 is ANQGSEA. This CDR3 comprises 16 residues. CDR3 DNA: TGCAGCGTTGTGGGGGACCCGTTCGCGGTAGCAGAGACCCAGTACTTC. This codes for CSVVGDPFAVAETQYF.

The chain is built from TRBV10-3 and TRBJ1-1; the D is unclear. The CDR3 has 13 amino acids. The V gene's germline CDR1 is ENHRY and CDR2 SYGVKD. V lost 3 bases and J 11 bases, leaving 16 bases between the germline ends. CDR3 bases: TGTGCCATCAGTGAATTTGAGGGCCGGGATGCTTTCTTT. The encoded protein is CAISEFEGRDAFF.

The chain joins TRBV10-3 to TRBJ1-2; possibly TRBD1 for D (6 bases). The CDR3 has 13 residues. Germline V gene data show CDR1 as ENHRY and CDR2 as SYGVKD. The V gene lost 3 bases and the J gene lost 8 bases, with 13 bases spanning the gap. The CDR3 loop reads CAISEGQPRGYTF. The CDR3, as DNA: TGTGCCATCAGTGAAGGACAGCCGCGAGGCTACACCTTC.

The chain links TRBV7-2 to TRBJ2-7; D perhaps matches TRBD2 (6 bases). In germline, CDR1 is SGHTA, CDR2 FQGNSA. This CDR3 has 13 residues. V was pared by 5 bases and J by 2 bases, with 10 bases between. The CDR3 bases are TGTGCCAGCAGCAGGAGGGTTGCCTACGAGCAGTACTTC. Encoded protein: CASSRRVAYEQYF.

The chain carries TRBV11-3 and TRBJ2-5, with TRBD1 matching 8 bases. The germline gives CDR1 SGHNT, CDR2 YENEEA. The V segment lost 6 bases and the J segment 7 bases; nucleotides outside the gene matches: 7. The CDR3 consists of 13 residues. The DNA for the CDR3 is TGTGCCAGCAGTTCAGGGGGCGTTGGGACCCAGTACTTC. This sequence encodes CASSSGGVGTQYF.